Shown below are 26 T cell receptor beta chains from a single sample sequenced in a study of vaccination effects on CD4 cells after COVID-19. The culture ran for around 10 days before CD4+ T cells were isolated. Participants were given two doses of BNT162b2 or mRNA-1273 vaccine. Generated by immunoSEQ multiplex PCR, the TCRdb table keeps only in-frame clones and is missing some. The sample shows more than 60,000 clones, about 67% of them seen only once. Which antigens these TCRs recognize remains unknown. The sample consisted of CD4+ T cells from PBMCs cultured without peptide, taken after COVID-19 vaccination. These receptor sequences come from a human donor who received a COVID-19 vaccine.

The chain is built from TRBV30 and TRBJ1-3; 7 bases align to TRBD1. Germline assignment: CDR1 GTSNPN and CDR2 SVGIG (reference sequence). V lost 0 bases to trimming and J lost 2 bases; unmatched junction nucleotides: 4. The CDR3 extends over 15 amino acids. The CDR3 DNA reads TGTGCCTGGAGTGTAGGTACAGGGGCTGGAAACACCATATATTTT. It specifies CAWSVGTGAGNTIYF. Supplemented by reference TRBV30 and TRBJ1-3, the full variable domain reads SQTIHQWPATLVQPVGSPLSLECTVEGTSNPNLYWYRQAAGRGLQLLFYSVGIGQISSEVPQNLSASRPQDRQFILSSKKLLLSDSGFYLCAWSVGTGAGNTIYFGEGSWLTVV.

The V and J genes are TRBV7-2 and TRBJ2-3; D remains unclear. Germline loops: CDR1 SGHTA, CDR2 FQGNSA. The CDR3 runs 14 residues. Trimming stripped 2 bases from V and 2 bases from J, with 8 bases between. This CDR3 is CASSLRVITDTQYF. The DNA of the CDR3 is TGTGCCAGCAGCTTACGGGTGATCACAGATACGCAGTATTTT.

The CDR3 region is CASRPTGTSHYEQYV. The CDR3, as DNA: TGTGCCAGCAGACCCACCGGGACTAGCCACTACGAGCAGTACGTC. The chain combines TRBV6-5 with TRBJ2-7; 9 positions match TRBD2. CDR1 and CDR2 from the germline V gene are MNHEY and SVGAGI. The CDR3 has 15 residues. Germline trimming cut 6 bases from V and 3 bases from J; bases unmatched to any gene: 9.

The CDR3 DNA sequence: TGTGCCAGCAGTTACTCGACAGGGGCGAGCAATCAGCCCCAGCATTTT. This encodes CASSYSTGASNQPQHF. The chain carries TRBV6-5 and TRBJ1-5; TRBD1 aligns across 8 bases. Unmatched junction bases numbered 2, after V lost 0 bases and J lost 1 base. Germline CDR1 reads MNHEY; CDR2 reads SVGAGI. The CDR3 length is 16 residues.

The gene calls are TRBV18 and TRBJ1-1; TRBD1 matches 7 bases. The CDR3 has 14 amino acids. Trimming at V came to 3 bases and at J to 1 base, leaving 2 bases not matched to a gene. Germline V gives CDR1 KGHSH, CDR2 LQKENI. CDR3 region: CASSPGQQNTEAFF. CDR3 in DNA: TGTGCCAGCTCACCGGGACAGCAGAACACTGAAGCTTTCTTT.

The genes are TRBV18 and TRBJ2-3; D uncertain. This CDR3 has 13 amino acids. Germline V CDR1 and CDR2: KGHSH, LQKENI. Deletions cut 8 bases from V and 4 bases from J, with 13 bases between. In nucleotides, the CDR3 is TGTGCCAGCCTAGAAATTAGGGCAGATACGCAGTATTTT. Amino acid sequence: CASLEIRADTQYF.

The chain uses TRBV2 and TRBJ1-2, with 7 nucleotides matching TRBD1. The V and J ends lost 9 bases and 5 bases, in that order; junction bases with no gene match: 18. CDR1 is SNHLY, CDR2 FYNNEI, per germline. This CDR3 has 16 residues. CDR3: CARRSLRGQRGYGYTF. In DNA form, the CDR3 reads TGTGCCAGGAGGTCGTTGAGGGGACAGCGAGGGTATGGCTACACCTTC.

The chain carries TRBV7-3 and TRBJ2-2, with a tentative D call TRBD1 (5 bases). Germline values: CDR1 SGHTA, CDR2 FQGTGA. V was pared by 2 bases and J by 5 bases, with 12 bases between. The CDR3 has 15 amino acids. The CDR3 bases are TGTGCCAGCAGCTTACCAGGGATGGGGACCGGGGAGCTGTTTTTT. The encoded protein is CASSLPGMGTGELFF.

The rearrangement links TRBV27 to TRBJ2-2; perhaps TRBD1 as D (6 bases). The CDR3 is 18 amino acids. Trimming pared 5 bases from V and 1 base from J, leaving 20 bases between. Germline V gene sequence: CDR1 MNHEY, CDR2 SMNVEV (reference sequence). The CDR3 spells CASSLGWGPQENTGELFF. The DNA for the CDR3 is TGTGCCAGCAGTCTTGGGTGGGGGCCCCAGGAGAACACCGGGGAGCTGTTTTTT.

The CDR3 spells CASTGTGVETQYF. The CDR3 nucleotides read TGTGCCAGCACCGGGACAGGGGTAGAGACCCAGTACTTC. The chain employs TRBV12-3 or TRBV12-4 and TRBJ2-5; 10 bases line up with TRBD1. V gave up 7 bases and J gave up 4 bases; unmatched junction bases: 3. The CDR3 is 13 residues long.

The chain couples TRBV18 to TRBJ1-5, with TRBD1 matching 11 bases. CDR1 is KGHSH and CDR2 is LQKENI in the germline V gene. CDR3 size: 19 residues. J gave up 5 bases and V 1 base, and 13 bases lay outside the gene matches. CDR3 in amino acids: CASSPRAVSGQGVDQPQHF. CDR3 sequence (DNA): TGTGCCAGCTCACCACGCGCCGTTTCGGGACAGGGGGTGGATCAGCCCCAGCATTTT. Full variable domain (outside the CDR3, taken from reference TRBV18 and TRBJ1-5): NAGVMQNPRHLVRRRGQEARLRCSPMKGHSHVYWYRQLPEEGLKFMVYLQKENIIDESGMPKERFSAEFPKEGPSILRIQQVVRGDSAAYFCASSPRAVSGQGVDQPQHFGDGTRLSIL.

Written as DNA, the CDR3 is TGCGCCAGCAGCCGTGGACCGGCGGACGTCACTGAAGCTTTCTTT. Translating gives CASSRGPADVTEAFF. This chain joins TRBV4-3 and TRBJ1-1; no firm D call. Trimming removed 4 bases from V and 4 bases from J, with 16 bases in between. The CDR3 runs 15 residues. Germline assignment: CDR1 LGHNA and CDR2 YSLEER.

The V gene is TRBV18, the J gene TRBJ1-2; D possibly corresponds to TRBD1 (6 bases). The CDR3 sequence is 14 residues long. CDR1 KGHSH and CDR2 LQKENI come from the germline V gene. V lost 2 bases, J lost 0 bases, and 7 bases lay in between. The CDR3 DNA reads TGTGCCAGCTCACCAGGACAGTCTAACTATGGCTACACCTTC. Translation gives CASSPGQSNYGYTF.

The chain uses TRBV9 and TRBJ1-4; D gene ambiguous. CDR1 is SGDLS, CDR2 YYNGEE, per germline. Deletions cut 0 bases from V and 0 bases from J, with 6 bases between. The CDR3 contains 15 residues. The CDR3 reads CASSVEPATNEKLFF. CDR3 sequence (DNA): TGTGCCAGCAGCGTAGAGCCCGCAACTAATGAAAAACTGTTTTTT.

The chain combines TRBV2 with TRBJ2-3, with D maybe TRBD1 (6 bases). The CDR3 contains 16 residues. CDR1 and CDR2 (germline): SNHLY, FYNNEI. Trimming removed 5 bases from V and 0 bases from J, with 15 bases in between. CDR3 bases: TGTGCCAGCAGTCGAGCCTACAGGGTTAGCACAGATACGCAGTATTTT. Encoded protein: CASSRAYRVSTDTQYF.

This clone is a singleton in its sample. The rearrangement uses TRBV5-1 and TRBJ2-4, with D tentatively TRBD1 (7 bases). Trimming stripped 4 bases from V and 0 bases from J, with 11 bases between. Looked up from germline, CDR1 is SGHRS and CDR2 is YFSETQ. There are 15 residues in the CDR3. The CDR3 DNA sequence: TGCGCCAGCAGCCAGGGGGACTTAGCCAAAAACATTCAGTACTTC. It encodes CASSQGDLAKNIQYF.

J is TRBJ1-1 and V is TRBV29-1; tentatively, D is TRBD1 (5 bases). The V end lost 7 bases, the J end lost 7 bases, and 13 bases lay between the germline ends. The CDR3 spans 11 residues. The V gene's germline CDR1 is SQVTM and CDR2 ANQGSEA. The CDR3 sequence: CSGVQGIEAFF. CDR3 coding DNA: TGCAGCGGGGTCCAGGGTATTGAAGCTTTCTTT.

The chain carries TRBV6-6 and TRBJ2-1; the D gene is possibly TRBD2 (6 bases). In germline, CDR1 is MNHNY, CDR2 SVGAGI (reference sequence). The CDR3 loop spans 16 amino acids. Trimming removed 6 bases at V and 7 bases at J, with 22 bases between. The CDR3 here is CASSPRLTRVENEQFF. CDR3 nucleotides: TGTGCCAGCAGCCCTCGCCTGACTAGAGTTGAAAATGAGCAGTTCTTC.

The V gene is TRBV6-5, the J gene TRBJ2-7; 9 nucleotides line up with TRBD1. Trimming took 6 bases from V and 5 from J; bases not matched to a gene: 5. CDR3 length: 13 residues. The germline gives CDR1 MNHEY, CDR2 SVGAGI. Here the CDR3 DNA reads TGTGCCAGCAGCCCCGGGACAGGGAACGAGCAGTACGTC. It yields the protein CASSPGTGNEQYV.

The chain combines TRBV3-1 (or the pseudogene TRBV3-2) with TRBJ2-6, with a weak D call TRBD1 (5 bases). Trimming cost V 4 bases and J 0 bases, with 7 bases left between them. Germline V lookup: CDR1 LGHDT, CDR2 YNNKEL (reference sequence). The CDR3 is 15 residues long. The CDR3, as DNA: TGTGCCAGCAGCCCCCAGGGCTCTGGGGCCAACGTCCTGACTTTC. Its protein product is CASSPQGSGANVLTF.

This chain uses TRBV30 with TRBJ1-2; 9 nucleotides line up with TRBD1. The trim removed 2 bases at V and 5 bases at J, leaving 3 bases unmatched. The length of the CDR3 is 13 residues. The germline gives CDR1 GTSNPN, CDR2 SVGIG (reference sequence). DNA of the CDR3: TGTGCCTGGAGTCCGGGGACAGGGTATGGCTACACCTTC. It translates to CAWSPGTGYGYTF. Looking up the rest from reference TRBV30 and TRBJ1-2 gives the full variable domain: SQTIHQWPATLVQPVGSPLSLECTVEGTSNPNLYWYRQAAGRGLQLLFYSVGIGQISSEVPQNLSASRPQDRQFILSSKKLLLSDSGFYLCAWSPGTGYGYTFGSGTRLTVV.

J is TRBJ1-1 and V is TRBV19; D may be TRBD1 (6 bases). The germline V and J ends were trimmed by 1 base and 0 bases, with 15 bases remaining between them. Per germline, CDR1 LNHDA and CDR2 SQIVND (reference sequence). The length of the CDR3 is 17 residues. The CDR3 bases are TGTGCCAGTAGTATAGCCGTCGGATGGGGGCTGAACACTGAAGCTTTCTTT. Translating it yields CASSIAVGWGLNTEAFF.

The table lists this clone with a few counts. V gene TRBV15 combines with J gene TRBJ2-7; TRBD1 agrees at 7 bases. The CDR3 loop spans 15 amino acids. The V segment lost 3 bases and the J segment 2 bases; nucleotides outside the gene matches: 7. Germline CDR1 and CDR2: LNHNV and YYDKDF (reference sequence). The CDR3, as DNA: TGTGCCACCAGCAGGAACAGGGGTCCTACCTACGAGCAGTACGTC. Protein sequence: CATSRNRGPTYEQYV.

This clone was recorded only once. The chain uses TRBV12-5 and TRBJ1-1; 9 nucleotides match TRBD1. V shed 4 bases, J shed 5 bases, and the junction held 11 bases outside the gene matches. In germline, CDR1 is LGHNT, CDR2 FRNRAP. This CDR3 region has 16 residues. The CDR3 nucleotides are TGTGCTAGTGGTTCCGGGACAGGGATAAGCGGGACTGAAGCTTTCTTT. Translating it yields CASGSGTGISGTEAFF.

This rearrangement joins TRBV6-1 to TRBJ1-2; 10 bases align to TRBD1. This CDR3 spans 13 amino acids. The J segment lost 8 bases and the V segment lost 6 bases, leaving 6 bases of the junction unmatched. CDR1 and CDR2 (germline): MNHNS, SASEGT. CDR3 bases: TGTGCCAGCAGATCCGGGACAGGGGTCGGCTACACCTTC. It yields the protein CASRSGTGVGYTF.

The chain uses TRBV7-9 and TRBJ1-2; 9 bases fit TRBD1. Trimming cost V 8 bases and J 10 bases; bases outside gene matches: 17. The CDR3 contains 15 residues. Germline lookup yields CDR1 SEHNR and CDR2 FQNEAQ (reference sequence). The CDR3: CASVEQTDRGRHYTF. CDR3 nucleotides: TGTGCCAGCGTTGAACAGACAGACAGGGGGAGGCACTACACCTTC.